This is a list of T cell receptor beta chains from one sample in a study of cytomegalovirus exposure and HLA in healthy donors. Sequencing was performed with immunoSEQ multiplex PCR; in TCRdb, only in-frame clones are kept and a portion is missing. The sample holds about 150,000 clones, 65% to 85% seen once. The sample taken for sequencing was PBMCs. The receptor source for this set is a male donor in good health and CMV-seronegative. Each CDR3 is given with its conserved first and last residue. The D gene is left open where the match is weak. Only some rows state a clone size, as once, few, many or a class for expanded clones.

length,size,D,J,V,CDR3,DNA
15,-,-,TRBJ2-7,TRBV7-3,CASSLKPSDSYEQYF,TGTGCCAGCAGCTTAAAACCTAGCGACTCCTACGAGCAGTACTTC
15,-,-,TRBJ2-7,TRBV14,CASSQDPGNFYEQYF,TGTGCCAGCAGCCAAGATCCCGGGAACTTCTACGAGCAGTACTTC
15,-,-,TRBJ2-7,TRBV7-2,CASSPTEYRSYEQYF,TGTGCCAGCAGCCCGACGGAGTACCGCTCCTACGAGCAGTACTTC
14,-,TRBD1,TRBJ2-7,TRBV11-1,CASSLDRGLYEQYF,TGTGCCAGCAGCCTCGACAGGGGGCTGTACGAGCAGTACTTC
17,-,-,TRBJ2-3,TRBV28,CASSGRDSPLGTDTQYF,TGTGCCAGCAGTGGAAGGGACTCCCCGCTTGGGACAGATACGCAGTATTTT
13,-,-,TRBJ1-5,TRBV6-1,CASSARSNQPQHF,TGTGCCAGCAGTGCCAGGAGCAATCAGCCCCAGCATTTT
13,few,-,TRBJ1-3,TRBV19,CAAESGTGNTIYF,TGTGCCGCGGAATCAGGGACTGGAAACACCATATATTTT
14,once,-,TRBJ1-1,TRBV7-2,CASSSEYSNTEAFF,TGTGCCAGCAGCTCCGAATACAGTAACACTGAAGCTTTCTTT
17,-,TRBD1,TRBJ2-3,TRBV7-2,CASSLEVVGTGRDTQYF,TGTGCCAGCAGCTTAGAAGTTGTCGGGACAGGAAGGGATACGCAGTATTTT
14,-,-,TRBJ2-7,TRBV4-1,CASSQSRDSYEQYF,TGCGCCAGCAGCCAATCCAGGGATTCCTACGAGCAGTACTTC
17,few,TRBD2,TRBJ2-2,TRBV19,CASTPDSSGAFIGELFF,TGTGCCAGTACCCCAGACAGTAGCGGGGCGTTTATCGGGGAGCTGTTTTTT
13,-,-,TRBJ1-1,TRBV7-9,CASSLSGGTEAFF,TGTGCCAGCAGCTTATCCGGGGGTACTGAAGCTTTCTTT
13,-,TRBD1,TRBJ1-1,TRBV25-1,CASGAGGRTEAFF,TGTGCCAGCGGAGCAGGGGGGCGCACTGAAGCTTTCTTT
13,-,-,TRBJ1-2,TRBV6-5,CASSLDSHYGYTF,TGTGCCAGCAGCCTGGACAGCCACTATGGCTACACCTTC
13,once,-,TRBJ1-1,TRBV9,CASSSGLNTEAFF,TGTGCCAGCAGTTCAGGGTTGAACACTGAAGCTTTCTTT
15,-,TRBD1,TRBJ2-2,TRBV5-1,CASSQGQGYTGELFF,TGCGCCAGCAGCCAGGGACAGGGGTACACCGGGGAGCTGTTTTTT
15,-,TRBD2,TRBJ2-2,TRBV19,CASSMSGGNTGELFF,TGTGCCAGTAGTATGTCGGGGGGGAACACCGGGGAGCTGTTTTTT
15,-,TRBD1,TRBJ2-2,TRBV5-1,CASRVTGINTGELFF,TGCGCCAGCAGGGTGACAGGGATTAACACCGGGGAGCTGTTTTTT
13,once,-,TRBJ1-1,TRBV9,CASSVDRNTEAFF,TGTGCCAGCAGCGTCGACAGGAACACTGAAGCTTTCTTT
15,few,-,TRBJ1-2,TRBV5-4,CASSSPTQGSYGYTF,TGTGCCAGCAGCTCTCCCACACAGGGTAGCTATGGCTACACCTTC
14,once,-,TRBJ1-5,TRBV18,CASSSGPSNQPQHF,TGTGCCAGCTCCTCGGGTCCGAGCAATCAGCCCCAGCATTTT
13,few,-,TRBJ1-2,TRBV2,CASSYKANYGYTF,TGTGCCAGCAGTTACAAAGCTAACTATGGCTACACCTTC
15,-,TRBD1,TRBJ2-1,TRBV11-2,CASSLAQGARNEQFF,TGTGCCAGCAGCTTGGCCCAGGGGGCACGGAATGAGCAGTTCTTC
14,few,TRBD1,TRBJ1-3,TRBV29-1,CSAGQGFPGNTIYF,TGCAGCGCGGGACAGGGGTTTCCTGGAAACACCATATATTTT
14,-,-,TRBJ1-6,TRBV14,CASSQAGVSFPLHF,TGTGCCAGCAGCCAGGCAGGGGTTAGTTTCCCCCTCCACTTT
12,-,-,TRBJ1-2,TRBV29-1,CSVEEENYGYTF,TGCAGCGTTGAAGAAGAGAACTATGGCTACACCTTC
15,-,-,TRBJ1-5,TRBV28,CASSLPQGRNQPQHF,TGTGCCAGCAGTCTCCCTCAGGGCCGCAATCAGCCCCAGCATTTT
14,-,TRBD1,TRBJ1-5,TRBV2,CASTRETGNQPQHF,TGTGCCAGCACCAGGGAGACAGGGAATCAGCCCCAGCATTTT
18,-,TRBD1,TRBJ1-3,TRBV19,CASSTSGTGTSLGNTIYF,TGTGCCAGTAGTACTTCCGGGACAGGGACATCCCTTGGAAACACCATATATTTT
13,-,-,TRBJ1-1,TRBV6-5,CASSIRQMAEAFF,TGTGCCAGCAGTATACGACAGATGGCTGAAGCTTTCTTT
14,-,TRBD1,TRBJ1-2,TRBV6-5,CASSYSQGPYGYTF,TGTGCCAGCAGTTACTCACAGGGGCCCTATGGCTACACCTTC
16,-,-,TRBJ2-2,TRBV6-5,CASSYSEIGVVGELFF,TGTGCCAGCAGTTACTCTGAAATAGGGGTAGTCGGGGAGCTGTTTTTT
17,-,TRBD1,TRBJ2-7,TRBV5-4,CASSLGTGKLVLYEQYF,TGTGCCAGCAGCTTGGGGACAGGGAAGCTTGTATTGTACGAGCAGTACTTC
18,-,TRBD1,TRBJ1-2,TRBV14,CASSQVVWTGGAGYGYTF,TGTGCCAGCAGCCAGGTGGTGTGGACAGGGGGCGCGGGCTATGGCTACACCTTC
16,-,TRBD2,TRBJ2-3,TRBV6-5,CASSLLTSGGALTQYF,TGTGCCAGCAGTTTATTGACTAGCGGGGGGGCCTTGACGCAGTATTTT
15,once,-,TRBJ1-3,TRBV6-1,CASSDGGSSGNTIYF,TGTGCCAGCAGTGACGGCGGGTCCTCTGGAAACACCATATATTTT
13,-,-,TRBJ1-6,TRBV5-6,CASSGLQGSPLHF,TGTGCCAGTAGCGGGCTACAGGGCTCACCCCTCCACTTT
13,-,TRBD1,TRBJ2-5,TRBV6-4,CASSEGTGGGQYF,TGTGCCAGCAGTGAAGGGACAGGGGGCGGCCAGTACTTC
15,-,TRBD1,TRBJ2-7,TRBV5-1,CASSLDGQGPVEQYF,TGCGCCAGCAGCTTGGACGGACAGGGACCGGTCGAGCAGTACTTC
18,-,TRBD2,TRBJ2-3,TRBV2,CASSELLAGGMSTDTQYF,TGTGCCAGCAGTGAATTACTAGCGGGGGGAATGAGCACAGATACGCAGTATTTT
16,-,-,TRBJ2-3,TRBV7-9,CASSLGQNAPTDTQYF,TGTGCCAGCAGCTTAGGCCAGAATGCCCCCACAGATACGCAGTATTTT
13,-,-,TRBJ2-7,TRBV7-2,CASSSGQTYEQYF,TGTGCCAGCAGCTCCGGACAAACCTACGAGCAGTACTTC
15,-,TRBD1,TRBJ1-1,TRBV7-3,CASSSQTGTGFVAFF,TGTGCCAGCAGCTCCCAGACCGGGACAGGGTTTGTAGCTTTCTTT
11,-,-,TRBJ2-7,TRBV10-1,CATGEGYEQYF,TGCGCCACAGGGGAAGGCTACGAGCAGTACTTC
18,once,TRBD2,TRBJ2-1,TRBV7-8,CASSLALLRGGTYNEQFF,TGTGCCAGCAGCTTAGCCCTCCTTCGCGGGGGGACCTACAATGAGCAGTTCTTC
15,few,TRBD2,TRBJ2-7,TRBV6-5,CASSSRGVGFGEQYF,TGTGCCAGCAGTTCCCGGGGGGTAGGGTTCGGCGAGCAGTACTTC
12,-,TRBD1,TRBJ2-5,TRBV10-3,CATGDREETQYF,TGTGCCACTGGGGACAGGGAAGAGACCCAGTACTTC
14,-,-,TRBJ2-2,TRBV6-6,CASSSRQTTGELFF,TGTGCCAGCAGTTCAAGACAGACCACCGGGGAGCTGTTTTTT
15,-,TRBD2,TRBJ2-1,TRBV7-6,CASSQVGGSYNEQFF,TGTGCCAGCAGCCAAGTCGGGGGGTCCTACAATGAGCAGTTCTTC
16,-,TRBD1,TRBJ2-2,TRBV2,CASSRDRIANTGELFF,TGTGCCAGCAGTCGGGACAGGATCGCGAACACCGGGGAGCTGTTTTTT
15,few,-,TRBJ1-2,TRBV7-9,CASSLETVTRHGYTF,TGTGCCAGCAGCTTAGAAACAGTCACCCGCCATGGCTACACCTTC